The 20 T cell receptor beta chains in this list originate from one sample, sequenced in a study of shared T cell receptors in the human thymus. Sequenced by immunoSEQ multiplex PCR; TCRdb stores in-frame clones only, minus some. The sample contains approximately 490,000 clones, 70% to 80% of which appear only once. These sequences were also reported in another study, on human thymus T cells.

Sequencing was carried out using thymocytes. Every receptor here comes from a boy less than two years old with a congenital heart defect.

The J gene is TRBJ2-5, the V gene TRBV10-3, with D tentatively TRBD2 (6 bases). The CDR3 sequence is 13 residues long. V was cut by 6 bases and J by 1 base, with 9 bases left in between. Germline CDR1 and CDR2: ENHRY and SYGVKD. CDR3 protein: CAIRKRVQETQYF. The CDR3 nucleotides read TGTGCCATCAGGAAGCGGGTCCAAGAGACCCAGTACTTC.

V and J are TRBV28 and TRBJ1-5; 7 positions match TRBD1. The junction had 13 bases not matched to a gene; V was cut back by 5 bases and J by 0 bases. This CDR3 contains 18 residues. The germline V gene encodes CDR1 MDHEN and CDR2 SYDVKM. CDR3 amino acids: CASSVPDRTRYSNQPQHF. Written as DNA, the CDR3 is TGTGCCAGCAGTGTACCGGACAGGACCCGCTATAGCAATCAGCCCCAGCATTTT. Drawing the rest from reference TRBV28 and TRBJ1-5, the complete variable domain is DVKVTQSSRYLVKRTGEKVFLECVQDMDHENMFWYRQDPGLGLRLIYFSYDVKMKEKGDIPEGYSVSREKKERFSLILESASTNQTSMYLCASSVPDRTRYSNQPQHFGDGTRLSIL.

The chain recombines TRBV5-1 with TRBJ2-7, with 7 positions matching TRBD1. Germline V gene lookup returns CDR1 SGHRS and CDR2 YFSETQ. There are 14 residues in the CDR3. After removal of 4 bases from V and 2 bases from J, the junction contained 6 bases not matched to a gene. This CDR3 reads CASSIQGSAYEQYF. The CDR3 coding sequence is TGCGCCAGCAGCATACAGGGGAGCGCCTACGAGCAGTACTTC. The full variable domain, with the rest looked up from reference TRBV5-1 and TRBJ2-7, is KAGVTQTPRYLIKTRGQQVTLSCSPISGHRSVSWYQQTPGQGLQFLFEYFSETQRNKGNFPGRFSGRQFSNSRSEMNVSTLELGDSALYLCASSIQGSAYEQYFGPGTRLTVT.

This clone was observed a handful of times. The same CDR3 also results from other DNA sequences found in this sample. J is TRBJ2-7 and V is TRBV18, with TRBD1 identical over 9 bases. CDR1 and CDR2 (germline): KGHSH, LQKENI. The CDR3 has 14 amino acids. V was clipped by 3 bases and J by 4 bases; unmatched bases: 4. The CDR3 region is CASSPGTGIYEQYF. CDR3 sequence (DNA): TGTGCCAGCTCACCTGGGACAGGGATTTACGAGCAGTACTTC.

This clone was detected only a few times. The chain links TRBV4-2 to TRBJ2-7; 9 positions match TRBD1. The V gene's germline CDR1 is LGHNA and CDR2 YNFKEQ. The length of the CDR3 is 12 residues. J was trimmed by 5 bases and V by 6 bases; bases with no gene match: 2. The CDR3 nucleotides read TGTGCCAGCAGGGACAGGGGTAACGAGCAGTACTTC. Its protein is CASRDRGNEQYF.

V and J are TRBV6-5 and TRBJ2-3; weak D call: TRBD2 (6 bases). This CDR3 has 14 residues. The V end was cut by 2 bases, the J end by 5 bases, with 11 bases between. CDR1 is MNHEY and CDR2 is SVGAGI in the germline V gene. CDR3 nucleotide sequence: TGTGCCAGCAGTTACCTGGCAGCGGGAGATACGCAGTATTTT. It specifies CASSYLAAGDTQYF.

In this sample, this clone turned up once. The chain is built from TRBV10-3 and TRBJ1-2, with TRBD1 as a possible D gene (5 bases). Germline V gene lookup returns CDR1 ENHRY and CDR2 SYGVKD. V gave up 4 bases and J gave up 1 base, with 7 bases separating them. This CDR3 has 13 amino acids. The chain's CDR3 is CAISGGDNYGYTF. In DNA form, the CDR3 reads TGTGCCATCAGTGGGGGGGATAACTATGGCTACACCTTC.

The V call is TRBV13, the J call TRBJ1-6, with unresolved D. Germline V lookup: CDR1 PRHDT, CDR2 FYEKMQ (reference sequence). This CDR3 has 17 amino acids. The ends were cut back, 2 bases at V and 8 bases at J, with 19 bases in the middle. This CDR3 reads CASSLKSEKHRDSPLHF. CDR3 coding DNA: TGTGCCAGCAGCTTAAAATCGGAAAAACATCGGGATTCACCCCTCCACTTT.

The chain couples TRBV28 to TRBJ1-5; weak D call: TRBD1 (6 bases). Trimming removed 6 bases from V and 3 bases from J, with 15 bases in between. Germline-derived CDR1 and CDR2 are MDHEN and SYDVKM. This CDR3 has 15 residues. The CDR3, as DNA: TGTGCCAGCAGAATGGGACACCTATACAATCAGCCCCAGCATTTT. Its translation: CASRMGHLYNQPQHF.

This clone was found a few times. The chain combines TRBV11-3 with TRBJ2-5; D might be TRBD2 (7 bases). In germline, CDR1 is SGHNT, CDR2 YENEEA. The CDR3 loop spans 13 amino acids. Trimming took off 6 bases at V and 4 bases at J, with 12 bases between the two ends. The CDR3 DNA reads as TGTGCCAGCAGGGGGGGAGGGGGAGAGACCCAGTACTTC. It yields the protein CASRGGGGETQYF.

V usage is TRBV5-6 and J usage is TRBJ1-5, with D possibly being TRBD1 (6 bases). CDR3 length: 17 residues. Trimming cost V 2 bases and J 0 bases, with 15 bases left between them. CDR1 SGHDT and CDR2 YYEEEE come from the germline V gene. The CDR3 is CASSLGFRGDSNQPQHF. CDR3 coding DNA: TGTGCCAGCAGCTTAGGTTTCAGGGGCGATAGCAATCAGCCCCAGCATTTT.

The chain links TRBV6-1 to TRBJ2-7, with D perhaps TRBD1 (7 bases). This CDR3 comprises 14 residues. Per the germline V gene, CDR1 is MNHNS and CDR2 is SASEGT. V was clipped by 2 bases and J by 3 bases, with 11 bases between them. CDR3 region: CASSERGRGYEQYF. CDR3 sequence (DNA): TGTGCCAGCAGTGAAAGGGGGCGGGGCTACGAGCAGTACTTC.

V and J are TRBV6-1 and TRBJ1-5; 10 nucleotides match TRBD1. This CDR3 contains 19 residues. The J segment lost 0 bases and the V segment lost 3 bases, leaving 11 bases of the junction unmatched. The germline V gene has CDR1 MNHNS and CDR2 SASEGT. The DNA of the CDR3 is TGTGCCAGCAGTGACCCGGACAGGGGGGTTTCCTATAGCAATCAGCCCCAGCATTTT. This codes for CASSDPDRGVSYSNQPQHF.

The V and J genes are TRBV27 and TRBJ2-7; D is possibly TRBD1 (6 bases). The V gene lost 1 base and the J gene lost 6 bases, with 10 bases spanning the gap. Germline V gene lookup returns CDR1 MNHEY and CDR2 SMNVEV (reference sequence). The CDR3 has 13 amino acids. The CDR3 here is CASSLWNRVEQYF. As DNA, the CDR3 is TGTGCCAGCAGTTTATGGAACAGGGTCGAGCAGTACTTC.

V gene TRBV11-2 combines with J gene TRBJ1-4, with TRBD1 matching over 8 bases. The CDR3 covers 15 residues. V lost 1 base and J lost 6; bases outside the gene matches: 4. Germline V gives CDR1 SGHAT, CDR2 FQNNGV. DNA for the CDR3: TGTGCCAGCAGCTTAGTGGGACAGGTCCATGAAAAACTGTTTTTT. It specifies CASSLVGQVHEKLFF.

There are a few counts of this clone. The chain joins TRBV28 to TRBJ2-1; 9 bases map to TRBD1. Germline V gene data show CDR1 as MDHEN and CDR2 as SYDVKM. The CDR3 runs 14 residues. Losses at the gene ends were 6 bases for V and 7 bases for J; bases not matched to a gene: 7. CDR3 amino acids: CASSGTGRGNEQFF. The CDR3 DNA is TGTGCCAGCAGCGGGACAGGGCGTGGGAATGAGCAGTTCTTC.

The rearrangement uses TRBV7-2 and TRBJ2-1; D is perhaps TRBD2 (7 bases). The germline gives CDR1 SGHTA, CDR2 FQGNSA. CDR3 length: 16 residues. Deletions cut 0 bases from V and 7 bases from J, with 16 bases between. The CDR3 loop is CASSLAGGQPTNEQFF. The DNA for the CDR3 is TGTGCCAGCAGCTTAGCGGGGGGGCAACCTACGAATGAGCAGTTCTTC.

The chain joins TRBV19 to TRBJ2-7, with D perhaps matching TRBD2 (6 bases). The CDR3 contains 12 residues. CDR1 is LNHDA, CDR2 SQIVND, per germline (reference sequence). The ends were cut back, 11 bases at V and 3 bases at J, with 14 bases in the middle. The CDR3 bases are TGTGCCTCCTCGGGACTCCGCTACGAGCAGTACTTC. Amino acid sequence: CASSGLRYEQYF.

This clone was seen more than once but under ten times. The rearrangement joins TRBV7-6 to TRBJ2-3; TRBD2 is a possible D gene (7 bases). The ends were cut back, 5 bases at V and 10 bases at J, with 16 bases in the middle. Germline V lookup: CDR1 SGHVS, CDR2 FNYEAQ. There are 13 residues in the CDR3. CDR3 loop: CASSRAGGHAQYF. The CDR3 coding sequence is TGTGCCAGCAGCCGCGCCGGGGGGCACGCGCAGTATTTT. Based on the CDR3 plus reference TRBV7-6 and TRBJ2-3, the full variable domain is GAGVSQSPRYKVTKRGQDVALRCDPISGHVSLYWYRQALGQGPEFLTYFNYEAQQDKSGLPNDRFSAERPEGSISTLTIQRTEQRDSAMYRCASSRAGGHAQYFGPGTRLTVL.

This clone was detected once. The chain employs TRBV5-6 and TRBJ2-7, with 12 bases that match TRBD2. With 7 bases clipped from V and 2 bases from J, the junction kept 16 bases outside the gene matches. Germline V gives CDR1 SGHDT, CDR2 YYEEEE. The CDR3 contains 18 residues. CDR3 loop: CASYPQTSGSVRTYEQYF. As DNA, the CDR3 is TGTGCCAGCTACCCACAGACTAGCGGGAGCGTTCGTACCTACGAGCAGTACTTC.